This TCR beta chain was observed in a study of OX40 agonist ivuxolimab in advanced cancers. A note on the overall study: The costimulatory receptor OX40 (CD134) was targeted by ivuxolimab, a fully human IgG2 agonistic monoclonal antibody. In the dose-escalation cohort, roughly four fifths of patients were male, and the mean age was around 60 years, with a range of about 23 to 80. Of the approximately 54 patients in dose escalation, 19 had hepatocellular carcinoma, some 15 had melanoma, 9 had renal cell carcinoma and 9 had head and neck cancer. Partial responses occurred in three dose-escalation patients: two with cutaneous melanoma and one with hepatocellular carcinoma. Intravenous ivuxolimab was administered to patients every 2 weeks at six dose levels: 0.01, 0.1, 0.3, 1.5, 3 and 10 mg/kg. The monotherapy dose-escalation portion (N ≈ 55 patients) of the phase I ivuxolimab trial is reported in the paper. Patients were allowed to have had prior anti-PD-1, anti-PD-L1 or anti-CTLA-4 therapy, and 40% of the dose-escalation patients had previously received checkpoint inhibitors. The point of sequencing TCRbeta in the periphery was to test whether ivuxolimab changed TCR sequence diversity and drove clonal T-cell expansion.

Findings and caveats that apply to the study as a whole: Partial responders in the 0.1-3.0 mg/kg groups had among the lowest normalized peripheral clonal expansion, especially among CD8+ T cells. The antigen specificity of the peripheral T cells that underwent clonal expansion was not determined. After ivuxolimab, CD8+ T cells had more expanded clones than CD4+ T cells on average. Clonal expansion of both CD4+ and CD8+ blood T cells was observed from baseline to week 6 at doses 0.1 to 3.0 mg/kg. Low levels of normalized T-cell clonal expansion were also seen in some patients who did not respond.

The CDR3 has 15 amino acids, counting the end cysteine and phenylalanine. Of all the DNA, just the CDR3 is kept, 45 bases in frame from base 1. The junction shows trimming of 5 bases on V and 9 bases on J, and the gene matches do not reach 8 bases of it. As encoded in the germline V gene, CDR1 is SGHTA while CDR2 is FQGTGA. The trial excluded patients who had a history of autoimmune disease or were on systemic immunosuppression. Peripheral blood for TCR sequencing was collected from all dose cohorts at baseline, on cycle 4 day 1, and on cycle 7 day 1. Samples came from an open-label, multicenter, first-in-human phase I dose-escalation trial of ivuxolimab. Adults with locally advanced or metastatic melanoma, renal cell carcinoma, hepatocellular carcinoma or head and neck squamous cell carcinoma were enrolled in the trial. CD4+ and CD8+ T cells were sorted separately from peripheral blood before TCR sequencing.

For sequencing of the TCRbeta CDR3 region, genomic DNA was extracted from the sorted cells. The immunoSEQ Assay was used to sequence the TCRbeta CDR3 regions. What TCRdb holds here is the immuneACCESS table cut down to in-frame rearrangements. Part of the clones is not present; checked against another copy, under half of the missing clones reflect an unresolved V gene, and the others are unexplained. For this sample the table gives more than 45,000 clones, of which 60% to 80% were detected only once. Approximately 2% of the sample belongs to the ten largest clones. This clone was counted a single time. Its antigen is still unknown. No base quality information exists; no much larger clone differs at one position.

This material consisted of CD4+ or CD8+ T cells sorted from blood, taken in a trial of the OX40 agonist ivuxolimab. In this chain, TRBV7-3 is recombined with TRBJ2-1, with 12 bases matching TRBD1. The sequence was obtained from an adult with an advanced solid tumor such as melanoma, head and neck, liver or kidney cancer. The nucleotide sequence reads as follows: TGTGCCAGCAGCCGCGGGACAGGGGGCTCGAGTGAGCAGTTCTTC. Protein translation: CASSRGTGGSSEQFF.